This T cell receptor beta chain was obtained from a study of monozygotic twins with inflammatory bowel disease. Turning to this clonotype: Antigen: not known.

With eight separate reactions per sample, the authors made cDNA. From its re-call of the 5' RACE reads, TCRdb lists each CDR3 protein once, without DNA. This specimen shows 350,000 to 400,000 distinct CDR3 sequences; the ten leading clones hold roughly 2.6%. General study results and limits: Those with IBD had lower TCRbeta diversity (inverse Simpson) than their healthy co-twins did.

The sequencing sample was made of blood. The receptor was derived from a human donor with ulcerative colitis or Crohn's disease, or a healthy co-twin of an affected twin (not recorded which).

CDR3 sequence: CASSLDRSRPSYEQYF. The chain recombines TRBV7-2 with TRBJ2-7; TCRdb indicates TRBD1, and absent DNA this call remains unverified. The CDR3 consists of 16 residues. Per germline, CDR1 SGHTA and CDR2 FQGNSA.